Listed here are 24 T cell receptor beta chains from one sample, sequenced in a study of blood T cells in healthy people across ages. With a J-beta primer mix and a sample-barcoded 5' primer, a second PCR ran 7 to 11 cycles. In TCRdb, the 5' RACE reads were re-called with MiXCR into one record per CDR3 protein. The sample lists about 1.5 million distinct CDR3 sequences, approximately 39% occurring once. Sequencing was carried out using blood. Receptors originate from a woman younger than 30 in good health.

The chain carries TRBV5-6 and TRBJ1-5; the D is unclear. The CDR3 loop spans 15 amino acids. Looked up from germline, CDR1 is SGHDT and CDR2 is YYEEEE. V lost 1 base to trimming and J lost 2 bases, with 10 bases between them. The CDR3 here is CASSLQASGNQPQHF. CDR3 nucleotide sequence: TGTGCCAGCAGCTTGCAAGCAAGCGGCAATCAGCCCCAGCATTTT.

CDR3 sequence: CSVAMGLRGGPREQYF. CDR3 nucleotide sequence: TGCAGCGTTGCAATGGGCCTCCGTGGGGGGCCGAGGGAGCAGTATTTT. The chain is built from TRBV29-1 and TRBJ2-3; tentatively, D is TRBD1 or TRBD2 (6 bases each). The V and J ends lost 4 bases and 11 bases respectively, with 28 bases between them. Germline lookup yields CDR1 SQVTM and CDR2 ANQGSEA. This CDR3 contains 16 residues.

The chain joins TRBV5-1 to TRBJ2-1; no firm D call. Trimming stripped 1 base from V and 7 bases from J, with 6 bases between. CDR1 is SGHRS, CDR2 YFSETQ, per germline. The length of the CDR3 is 12 residues. CDR3 DNA: TGCGCCAGCAGCTTGTCCACTAATGAGCAGTTCTTC. Translation gives CASSLSTNEQFF.

CDR3 coding DNA: TGCAGCGTTTGGGACAGGGTGTATAACTATGGCTACACCTTC. This gives the protein CSVWDRVYNYGYTF. The chain couples TRBV29-1 to TRBJ1-2; 9 bases match TRBD1. The junction had 5 bases not matched to a gene; V was cut back by 5 bases and J by 1 base. The CDR3 is made up of 14 amino acids. Germline V gene data show CDR1 as SQVTM and CDR2 as ANQGSEA.

This clonotype appeared a few times. Here the CDR3 DNA reads TGTGCCAGCAGCGCCCGACAGGGGAATAGGAAGTACTTC. Its translation: CASSARQGNRKYF. The chain joins TRBV3-1 to TRBJ2-7; 8 nucleotides match TRBD1. CDR1 is LGHDT, CDR2 YNNKEL, per germline (reference sequence). Trimming at V came to 5 bases and at J to 11 bases, leaving 11 bases not matched to a gene. There are 13 residues in the CDR3.

The CDR3 is CASSLMGQGVYNEQFF. The CDR3 nucleotides are TGTGCCAGCAGCTTAATGGGACAGGGGGTTTACAATGAGCAGTTCTTC. The V gene is TRBV7-2, the J gene TRBJ2-1; 11 bases are shared with TRBD1. CDR1 and CDR2 (germline): SGHTA, FQGNSA. The CDR3 length is 16 residues. The ends lost 2 bases at V and 4 bases at J; junction bases unmatched: 4.

This clonotype was counted only a few times. The rearrangement joins TRBV15 to TRBJ1-5; D unresolved. This CDR3 has 17 residues. The germline CDR1 and CDR2 sequences are LNHNV and YYDKDF (reference sequence). Trimming removed 0 bases at V and 0 bases at J, with 12 bases between. The CDR3 DNA follows: TGTGCCACCAGCAGAGATCGTGGCGGCTTTAGCAATCAGCCCCAGCATTTT. Its translation: CATSRDRGGFSNQPQHF.

This clonotype has just a few counts. V and J are TRBV11-3 and TRBJ2-1; no clear D. V was pared by 2 bases and J by 3 bases, with 8 bases between. CDR1 SGHNT and CDR2 YENEEA come from the germline V gene. CDR3 length: 14 residues. The CDR3 DNA reads as TGTGCCAGCAGCTTAAAACTCAACTACAATGAGCAGTTCTTC. The encoded protein is CASSLKLNYNEQFF.

V usage is TRBV7-2 and J usage is TRBJ1-6, with 7 bases aligning to TRBD1. The length of the CDR3 is 15 residues. The junction had 8 bases not matched to a gene; V was cut back by 3 bases and J by 9 bases. CDR1 is SGHTA, CDR2 FQGNSA, per germline. In nucleotides, the CDR3 is TGTGCCAGCAGCTTGCAGGGGGAAAGAGGTTCACCCCTCCACTTT. Translating it yields CASSLQGERGSPLHF.

This clonotype has at least ten counts. J is TRBJ2-1 and V is TRBV11-2; D is unresolved. Germline CDR1 and CDR2: SGHAT and FQNNGV. The V end lost 2 bases, the J end lost 9 bases, and 8 bases lay between the germline ends. The CDR3 spans 12 residues. CDR3 nucleotides: TGTGCCAGCAGCTTATCCGGTACTGAGCAGTTCTTC. Translated: CASSLSGTEQFF.

The rearrangement links TRBV6-2 or TRBV6-3 to TRBJ2-4, with 7 bases lining up with TRBD1. The CDR3 is 11 amino acids. Losses at the gene ends were 3 bases for V and 15 bases for J; bases not matched to a gene: 5. The germline gives CDR1 MNHEY, CDR2 SVGEGT. CDR3 sequence: CASSYPGQPYF. DNA for the CDR3: TGTGCCAGCAGTTATCCGGGACAGCCGTACTTC.

This clonotype was detected a few times. V is TRBV27 and J is TRBJ2-4, with D perhaps TRBD1 (6 bases). This CDR3 has 17 amino acids. Germline V CDR1 and CDR2: MNHEY, SMNVEV (reference sequence). With 9 bases removed from V and 0 bases from J, the gap between germline ends came to 21 bases. The CDR3 here is CASPLIGQILAKNIQYF. CDR3 nucleotide sequence: TGTGCCAGTCCTTTAATTGGACAGATCCTAGCCAAAAACATTCAGTACTTC.

This clonotype has a handful of counts. The chain employs TRBV4-1 and TRBJ2-7; 7 nucleotides line up with TRBD1. Unmatched junction bases numbered 14, after V lost 4 bases and J lost 5 bases. The CDR3 consists of 16 residues. In germline, CDR1 is MGHRA, CDR2 YSYEKL. For the CDR3, the DNA is TGCGCCAGCAGCCGAAGAGGGGACAGTACTCCTAACGAGCAGTACTTC. Translated, it gives CASSRRGDSTPNEQYF.

Concerning this clonotype itself: A much larger clonotype is one base distant, so this may be a read error. For the CDR3, the DNA is TGTGCCAGCAGCGTAGCGTCGGCTAACTATGGCTACACCTTC. Amino acids: CASSVASANYGYTF. The J gene is TRBJ1-2, the V gene TRBV9; D is unresolved. Germline CDR1 reads SGDLS; CDR2 reads YYNGEE. The CDR3 has 14 amino acids. Trimming removed 0 bases at V and 0 bases at J, with 6 bases between.

This clonotype has ten or more counts. V is TRBV4-1 and J is TRBJ2-1; tentative D call: TRBD1 (6 bases). Germline V gene lookup returns CDR1 MGHRA and CDR2 YSYEKL. V was pared by 4 bases and J by 8 bases, with 15 bases between. The CDR3 covers 14 residues. Written as DNA, the CDR3 is TGCGCCAGCAGCCGTACGACAGGTTTCGATGAGCAGTTCTTC. Its protein is CASSRTTGFDEQFF.

This clonotype was counted a few times. The chain links TRBV7-2 to TRBJ1-4, with TRBD1 matching over 10 bases. The length of the CDR3 is 15 residues. Germline values: CDR1 SGHTA, CDR2 FQGNSA. With V trimmed by 5 bases and J by 7 bases, 7 bases remained unmatched. For the CDR3, the DNA is TGTGCCAGCAGCGGACAGGGGGGGAGAACTGAAAAACTGTTTTTT. Encoded protein: CASSGQGGRTEKLFF.

This chain joins TRBV2 and TRBJ2-3, with D unclear. V lost 4 bases and J 0 bases, leaving 5 bases between the germline ends. Germline CDR1 and CDR2: SNHLY and FYNNEI. The CDR3 runs 13 residues. The CDR3 is CASSAQSTDTQYF. The CDR3 DNA reads TGTGCCAGCAGTGCCCAGAGCACAGATACGCAGTATTTT.

The sample holds a few counts of this clonotype. CDR3 DNA sequence: TGTGCCAGCAGAGCTATTATCGGGCGGAGCTACGAGCAGTACTTC. It specifies CASRAIIGRSYEQYF. The V call is TRBV7-9, the J call TRBJ2-5; no definite D call. Gene TRBJ2-7 matches the end of the DNA better, so the J call may be wrong. The germline CDR1 and CDR2 sequences are SEHNR and FQNEAQ (reference sequence). The CDR3 runs 15 residues.

J is TRBJ2-7 and V is TRBV10-1, with TRBD2 identical over 12 bases. Germline V gene lookup returns CDR1 WNHNN and CDR2 SYGVQD (reference sequence). J was trimmed by 10 bases and V by 8 bases; bases with no gene match: 9. The CDR3 consists of 13 residues. As DNA, the CDR3 is TGCGCCAGCTCTACTAGCGGGGGGCGCGAACAGTACTTC. The encoded protein is CASSTSGGREQYF.

The table lists this clonotype with a few counts. The rearrangement links TRBV20-1 to TRBJ1-2; 8 positions agree with TRBD1. CDR1 DFQATT and CDR2 SNEGSKA come from the germline V gene (reference sequence). The CDR3 sequence is 14 residues long. The trim removed 2 bases at V and 4 bases at J, leaving 6 bases unmatched. The CDR3 sequence is CSARPGGKGYGYTF. DNA for the CDR3: TGCAGTGCTAGACCAGGGGGCAAGGGCTATGGCTACACCTTC.

This clonotype was observed many times. The chain has TRBV29-1 and TRBJ2-7; 9 bases fit TRBD1. V trimming: 7 bases; J trimming: 3 bases; junction bases outside the gene matches: 1. This CDR3 contains 11 residues. Germline CDR1 and CDR2: SQVTM and ANQGSEA. The CDR3 DNA sequence: TGCAGCGGGGGACAGGGCTACGAGCAGTACTTC. This encodes CSGGQGYEQYF.

The chain recombines TRBV6-2 or TRBV6-3 with TRBJ2-1; D gene uncertain. Germline-derived CDR1 and CDR2 are MNHEY and SVGEGT. The CDR3 runs 15 residues. V lost 2 bases to trimming and J lost 4 bases, with 12 bases between them. The CDR3 DNA reads as TGTGCCAGCAGTTACGTATTAGCAAGGTACAATGAGCAGTTCTTC. Protein product: CASSYVLARYNEQFF.

The rearrangement joins TRBV7-2 to TRBJ1-5; D not resolved. The germline V gene encodes CDR1 SGHTA and CDR2 FQGNSA. Trimming took off 5 bases at V and 2 bases at J, with 16 bases between the two ends. This CDR3 has 16 amino acids. CDR3 in DNA: TGTGCCAGCAGCGCGGGAACCCTAGTCGGCAATCAGCCCCAGCATTTT. Its translation is CASSAGTLVGNQPQHF. Variable domain in full (rest from reference TRBV7-2 and TRBJ1-5): GAGVSQSPSNKVTEKGKDVELRCDPISGHTALYWYRQSLGQGLEFLIYFQGNSAPDKSGLPSDRFSAERTGGSVSTLTIQRTQQEDSAVYLCASSAGTLVGNQPQHFGDGTRLSIL.

This rearrangement joins TRBV5-1 to TRBJ1-4; weak D call: TRBD1 (6 bases). Germline V CDR1 and CDR2: SGHRS, YFSETQ. The length of the CDR3 is 15 residues. V dropped 0 bases and J dropped 4 bases, with 10 bases sitting between them. Here the CDR3 DNA reads TGCGCCAGCAGCTTGGGGTCAGGGGTTAATGAAAAACTGTTTTTT. It yields the protein CASSLGSGVNEKLFF.